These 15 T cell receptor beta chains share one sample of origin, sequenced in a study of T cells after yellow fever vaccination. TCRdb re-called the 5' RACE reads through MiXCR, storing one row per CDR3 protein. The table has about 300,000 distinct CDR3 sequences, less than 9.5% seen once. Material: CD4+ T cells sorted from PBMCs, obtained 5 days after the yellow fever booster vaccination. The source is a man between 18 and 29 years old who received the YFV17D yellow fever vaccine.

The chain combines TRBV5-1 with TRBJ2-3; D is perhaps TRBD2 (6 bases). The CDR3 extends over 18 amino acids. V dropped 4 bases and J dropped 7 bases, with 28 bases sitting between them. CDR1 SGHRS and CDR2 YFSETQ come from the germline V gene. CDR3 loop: CASSLVVGTLGSPNTQYF. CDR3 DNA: TGCGCCAGCAGCCTCGTCGTTGGGACTTTAGGCTCGCCGAATACGCAGTATTTT.

The CDR3 sequence is CASSYSLSHTEAFF. The CDR3 region has the DNA TGTGCCAGCAGTTACTCGCTATCCCATACCGAAGCTTTCTTT. V and J are TRBV6-6 and TRBJ1-1; D not resolved. This CDR3 comprises 14 residues. The V end was cut by 0 bases, the J end by 8 bases, with 13 bases between. Per the germline V gene, CDR1 is MNHNY and CDR2 is SVGAGI (reference sequence).

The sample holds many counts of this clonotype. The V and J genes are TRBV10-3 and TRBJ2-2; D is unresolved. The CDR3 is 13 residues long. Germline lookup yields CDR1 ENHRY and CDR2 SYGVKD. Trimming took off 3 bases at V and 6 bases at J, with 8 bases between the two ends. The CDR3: CAISDKRPGELFF. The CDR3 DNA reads TGTGCCATCAGTGACAAGAGGCCCGGGGAGCTGTTTTTT.

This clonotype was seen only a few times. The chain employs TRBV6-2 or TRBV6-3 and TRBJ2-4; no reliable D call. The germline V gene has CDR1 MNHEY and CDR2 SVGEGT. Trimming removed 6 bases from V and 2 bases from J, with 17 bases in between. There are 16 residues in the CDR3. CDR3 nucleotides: TGTGCCAGCAGCCTATCCTCTTTAGCACCCAAAAACATTCAGTACTTC. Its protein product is CASSLSSLAPKNIQYF.

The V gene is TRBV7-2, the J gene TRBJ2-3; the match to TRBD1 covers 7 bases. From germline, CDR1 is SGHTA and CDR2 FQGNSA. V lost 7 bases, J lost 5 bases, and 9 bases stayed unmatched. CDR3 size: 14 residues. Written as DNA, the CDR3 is TGTGCCAGCAATCCGGGGACAGCCATAGATACGCAGTATTTT. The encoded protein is CASNPGTAIDTQYF.

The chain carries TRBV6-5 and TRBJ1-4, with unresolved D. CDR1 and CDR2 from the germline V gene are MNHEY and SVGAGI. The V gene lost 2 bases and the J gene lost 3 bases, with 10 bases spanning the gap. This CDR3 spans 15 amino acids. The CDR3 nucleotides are TGTGCCAGCAGTTACGGGCCAGCCCCTAATGAAAAACTGTTTTTT. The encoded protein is CASSYGPAPNEKLFF.

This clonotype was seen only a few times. DNA of the CDR3: TGTGCCAGCAGCCCAGGACTAGCGGGGGGGCGTGAGTATTTT. Its translation: CASSPGLAGGREYF. V gene TRBV5-4 combines with J gene TRBJ2-3, with 15 bases lining up with TRBD2. V shed 4 bases, J shed 13 bases, and the junction held 7 bases outside the gene matches. Germline V CDR1 and CDR2: SGHNT, YYREEE (reference sequence). The CDR3 spans 14 residues.

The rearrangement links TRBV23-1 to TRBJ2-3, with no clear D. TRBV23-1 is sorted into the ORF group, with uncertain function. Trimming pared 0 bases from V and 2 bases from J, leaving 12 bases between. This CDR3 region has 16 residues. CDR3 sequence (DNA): TGCGCCAGCAGTCAATCGAAGGATTACGCCACAGATACGCAGTATTTT. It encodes CASSQSKDYATDTQYF.

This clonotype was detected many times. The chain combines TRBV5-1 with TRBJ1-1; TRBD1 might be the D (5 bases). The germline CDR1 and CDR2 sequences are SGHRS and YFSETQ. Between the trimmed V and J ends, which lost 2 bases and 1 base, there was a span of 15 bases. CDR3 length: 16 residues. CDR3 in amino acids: CASSLGVGSGNTEAFF. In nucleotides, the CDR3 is TGCGCCAGCAGCTTAGGGGTCGGGTCCGGGAACACTGAAGCTTTCTTT.

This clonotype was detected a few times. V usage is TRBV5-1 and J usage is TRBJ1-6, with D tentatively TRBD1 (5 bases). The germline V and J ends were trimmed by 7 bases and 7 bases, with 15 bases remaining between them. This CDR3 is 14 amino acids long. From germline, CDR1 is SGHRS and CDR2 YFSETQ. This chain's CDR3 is CASAEEGRNSPLHF. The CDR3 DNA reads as TGCGCCAGCGCCGAGGAGGGGAGGAATTCACCCCTCCACTTT.

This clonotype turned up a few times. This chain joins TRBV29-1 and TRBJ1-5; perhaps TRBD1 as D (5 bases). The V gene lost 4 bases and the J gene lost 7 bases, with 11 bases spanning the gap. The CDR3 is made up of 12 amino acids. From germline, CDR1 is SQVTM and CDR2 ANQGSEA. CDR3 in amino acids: CSVGGVGQPQHF. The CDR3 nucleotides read TGCAGCGTTGGGGGGGTGGGACAGCCCCAGCATTTT.

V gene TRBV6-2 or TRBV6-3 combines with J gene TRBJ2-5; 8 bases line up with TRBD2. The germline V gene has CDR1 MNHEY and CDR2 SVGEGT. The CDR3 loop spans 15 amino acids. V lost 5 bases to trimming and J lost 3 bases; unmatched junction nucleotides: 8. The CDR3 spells CASSPTGLAKETQYF. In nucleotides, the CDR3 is TGTGCCAGCAGTCCTACAGGACTAGCAAAAGAGACCCAGTACTTC.

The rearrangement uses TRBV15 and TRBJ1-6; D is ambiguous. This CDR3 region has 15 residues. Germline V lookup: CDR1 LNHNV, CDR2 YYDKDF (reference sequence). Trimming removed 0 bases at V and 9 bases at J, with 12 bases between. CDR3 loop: CATSRDLGQGSPLHF. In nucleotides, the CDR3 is TGTGCCACCAGCAGAGATCTGGGTCAAGGTTCACCCCTCCACTTT.

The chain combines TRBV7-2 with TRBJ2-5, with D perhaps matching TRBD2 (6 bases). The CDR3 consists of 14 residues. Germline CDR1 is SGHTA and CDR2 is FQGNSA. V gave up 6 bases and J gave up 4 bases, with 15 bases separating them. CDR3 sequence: CASREGGLVETQYF. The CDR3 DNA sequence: TGTGCCAGCAGAGAGGGAGGATTGGTAGAGACCCAGTACTTC.

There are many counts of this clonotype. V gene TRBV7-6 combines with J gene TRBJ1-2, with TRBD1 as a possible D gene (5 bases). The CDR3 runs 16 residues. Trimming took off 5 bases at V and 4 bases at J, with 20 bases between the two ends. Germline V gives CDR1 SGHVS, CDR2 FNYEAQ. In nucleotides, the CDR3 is TGTGCCAGCAGCCTTGTACGGGACGGGGTAGCCTATGGCTACACCTTC. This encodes CASSLVRDGVAYGYTF.